The 27 T cell receptor beta chains reported below all come from one sample, sequenced in a study of blood T cell repertoires in COVID-19. Clones were read by immunoSEQ multiplex PCR, and TCRdb kept only the in-frame ones, dropping some. The sample has just over 350,000 clones; roughly 84% are singletons. Source material: PBMCs or T cells enriched from blood (not recorded which). These receptors all stem from a woman in her 30s who had recovered from COVID-19.

This CDR3 is CASSGSGGPGEQYF. CDR3 nucleotide sequence: TGTGCCAGCAGCGGTTCGGGGGGGCCGGGGGAGCAGTACTTC. The chain carries TRBV7-6 and TRBJ2-7; TRBD2 agrees at 8 bases. The CDR3 sequence is 14 residues long. The V gene's germline CDR1 is SGHVS and CDR2 FNYEAQ. V lost 5 bases, J lost 7 bases, and 10 bases stayed unmatched.

This clone was seen a few times. The gene calls are TRBV2 and TRBJ1-1; the match to TRBD1 covers 7 bases. This CDR3 contains 13 residues. Germline assignment: CDR1 SNHLY and CDR2 FYNNEI. V shed 7 bases, J shed 6 bases, and the junction held 8 bases outside the gene matches. The CDR3 sequence is CASKRRQGAEAFF. In nucleotides, the CDR3 is TGTGCCAGCAAGAGAAGGCAGGGGGCTGAAGCTTTCTTT.

This chain connects TRBV7-9 to TRBJ1-3, with D possibly TRBD1 on 5 matching bases. Deletions cut 1 base from V and 3 bases from J, with 10 bases between. The CDR3 has 15 amino acids. The germline CDR1 and CDR2 sequences are SEHNR and FQNEAQ (reference sequence). The CDR3 nucleotides are TGTGCCAGCAGCTTAGTCAGGGAACTTGGAAACACCATATATTTT. Encoded protein: CASSLVRELGNTIYF.

The gene calls are TRBV21-1 and TRBJ2-3; no check of the table's D call, TRBD1, against the DNA was made. TRBV21-1 is assigned pseudogene status. The length of the CDR3 is 18 residues. The CDR3 DNA follows: TGTGCCAGCAGCAAACTGGGACAGGGGGCAGCTATGTGGAATACGCAGTATTTT. This sequence encodes CASSKLGQGAAMWNTQYF.

J is TRBJ1-3 and V is TRBV9; tentative D call: TRBD1 (5 bases). There are 15 residues in the CDR3. Trimming shortened V by 4 bases and J by 0 bases, and 11 bases separated the two germline ends. CDR1 and CDR2 from the germline V gene are SGDLS and YYNGEE. DNA of the CDR3: TGTGCCAGCAGCCCCACCAGGGCCTCTGGAAACACCATATATTTT. Translated: CASSPTRASGNTIYF.

This clone was recorded once. The rearrangement links TRBV28 to TRBJ2-7; TRBD2 matches at 8 bases. The CDR3 loop spans 15 amino acids. J gave up 1 base and V 7 bases, and 9 bases lay outside the gene matches. CDR1 and CDR2 (germline): MDHEN, SYDVKM. CDR3 amino acids: CASKSQSGSSYEQYF. Written as DNA, the CDR3 is TGTGCCAGCAAGTCCCAAAGCGGGAGTTCCTACGAGCAGTACTTC.

The chain carries TRBV20-1 and TRBJ2-1; 8 positions agree with TRBD2. The CDR3 is 11 amino acids. V was pared by 3 bases and J by 15 bases, with 7 bases of the junction left unmatched. CDR1 is DFQATT and CDR2 is SNEGSKA in the germline V gene (reference sequence). CDR3 DNA sequence: TGCAGTGCTAGTTCCGGGACTAGTCCGTTCTTC. This codes for CSASSGTSPFF.

The chain links TRBV27 to TRBJ1-4; D ambiguous. The CDR3 totals 13 residues. Germline CDR1 MNHEY, CDR2 SMNVEV (reference sequence). The ends were cut back, 5 bases at V and 4 bases at J, with 8 bases in the middle. The CDR3 DNA is TGTGCCAGCAGTGTGGAGGGTAATGAAAAACTGTTTTTT. Protein sequence: CASSVEGNEKLFF.

The gene calls are TRBV28 and TRBJ1-2; possible D gene TRBD1, 5 bases. The CDR3 spans 15 residues. Germline V gene lookup returns CDR1 MDHEN and CDR2 SYDVKM. V lost 7 bases to trimming and J lost 2 bases, with 17 bases between them. DNA for the CDR3: TGTGCCAGCAACTCCCTCGAAGGGGCGAACTATGGCTACACCTTC. Translating it yields CASNSLEGANYGYTF.

The chain carries TRBV5-1 and TRBJ1-6, with 7 positions matching TRBD1. CDR3 size: 16 residues. The V and J ends lost 1 base and 0 bases, in that order; junction bases with no gene match: 1. The germline gives CDR1 SGHRS, CDR2 YFSETQ. The CDR3 nucleotides read TGCGCCAGCAGCTTGCAGGGGGGCTCCTATAATTCACCCCTCCACTTT. This encodes CASSLQGGSYNSPLHF. Looking up the rest from reference TRBV5-1 and TRBJ1-6 gives the full variable domain: KAGVTQTPRYLIKTRGQQVTLSCSPISGHRSVSWYQQTPGQGLQFLFEYFSETQRNKGNFPGRFSGRQFSNSRSEMNVSTLELGDSALYLCASSLQGGSYNSPLHFGNGTRLTVT.

The chain links TRBV28 to TRBJ2-7; TRBD1 might be the D (7 bases). The V gene's germline CDR1 is MDHEN and CDR2 SYDVKM. With 1 base removed from V and 0 bases from J, the gap between germline ends came to 13 bases. This CDR3 is built from 16 residues. The CDR3 here is CASSLYQGGSSYEQYF. The DNA for the CDR3 is TGTGCCAGCAGTTTATACCAGGGGGGATCCTCCTACGAGCAGTACTTC.

The rearrangement links TRBV2 to TRBJ1-5, with TRBD1 matching 7 bases. The trim removed 4 bases at V and 5 bases at J, leaving 2 bases unmatched. The CDR3 spans 13 residues. Germline CDR1 is SNHLY and CDR2 is FYNNEI. The CDR3 spells CASSGQGHQPQHF. CDR3 nucleotides: TGTGCCAGCAGTGGACAGGGCCATCAGCCCCAGCATTTT.

V and J are TRBV3-1 (or the pseudogene TRBV3-2) and TRBJ1-2; TRBD1 aligns across 7 bases. Germline CDR1 LGHDT, CDR2 YNNKEL (reference sequence). The ends lost 3 bases at V and 0 bases at J; junction bases unmatched: 4. This CDR3 comprises 15 residues. CDR3 DNA sequence: TGTGCCAGCAGCCATTGGGACAGAGCTAACTATGGCTACACCTTC. This gives the protein CASSHWDRANYGYTF.

The rearrangement joins TRBV7-2 to TRBJ1-3, with a weak D call TRBD1 (5 bases). Germline V gene lookup returns CDR1 SGHTA and CDR2 FQGNSA. CDR3 length: 16 residues. The germline V and J ends were trimmed by 4 bases and 4 bases, with 17 bases remaining between them. CDR3 amino acids: CASSSLDSAMGNTIYF. CDR3 coding DNA: TGTGCCAGCAGCTCATTAGACAGTGCTATGGGAAACACCATATATTTT.

V gene TRBV13 combines with J gene TRBJ2-5; D ambiguous. Trimming removed 5 bases from V and 3 bases from J, with 4 bases in between. The CDR3 spans 11 residues. Germline loops: CDR1 PRHDT, CDR2 FYEKMQ (reference sequence). This CDR3 is CASSIKETQYF. The CDR3 DNA reads TGTGCCAGCAGCATCAAAGAGACCCAGTACTTC.

This chain connects TRBV7-2 to TRBJ2-2; the D gene is possibly TRBD1 (5 bases). This CDR3 spans 14 amino acids. Trimming cost V 5 bases and J 6 bases, with 13 bases left between them. Germline V CDR1 and CDR2: SGHTA, FQGNSA. The CDR3 bases are TGTGCCAGCAGCCTCAGGGAAAGGGCCGGGGAGCTGTTTTTT. It codes for CASSLRERAGELFF.

This sequence joins TRBV20-1 and TRBJ2-5; D ambiguous. The CDR3 sequence is 10 residues long. Trimming removed 7 bases at V and 2 bases at J, with 5 bases between. Per germline, CDR1 DFQATT and CDR2 SNEGSKA (reference sequence). The DNA for the CDR3 is TGCAGTGTCTCTCAAGAGACCCAGTACTTC. Its protein is CSVSQETQYF.

This rearrangement joins TRBV27 to TRBJ2-7, with a possible D match to TRBD1 (5 bases). Deletions cut 3 bases from V and 7 bases from J, with 19 bases between. CDR3 length: 15 residues. Germline V gene lookup returns CDR1 MNHEY and CDR2 SMNVEV (reference sequence). CDR3: CASSFWSGMFGEQYF. The DNA of the CDR3 is TGTGCCAGCAGTTTTTGGTCAGGGATGTTTGGGGAGCAGTACTTC.

This clone was seen a few times. V usage is TRBV19 and J usage is TRBJ2-7; weak D call: TRBD2 (6 bases). Trimming took 9 bases from V and 6 from J, leaving 15 bases between them. This CDR3 spans 12 amino acids. Germline CDR1 and CDR2: LNHDA and SQIVND (reference sequence). The CDR3 nucleotides are TGTGCCAGCTTGGGACTCCGGGGCGAGCAGTACTTC. Translating it yields CASLGLRGEQYF.

The chain is built from TRBV10-1 and TRBJ2-3, with 12 bases aligning to TRBD1. This CDR3 spans 15 amino acids. Germline CDR1 reads WNHNN; CDR2 reads SYGVQD (reference sequence). V lost 4 bases and J lost 5; bases outside the gene matches: 4. The CDR3 bases are TGCGCCAGCAGTGCCGGGACAGGGGGCCGAGATACGCAGTATTTT. Protein sequence: CASSAGTGGRDTQYF.

The chain carries TRBV12-5 and TRBJ2-7; 12 bases are shared with TRBD2. Unmatched junction bases numbered 8, after V lost 2 bases and J lost 6 bases. The germline V gene has CDR1 LGHNT and CDR2 FRNRAP. The CDR3 spans 16 residues. The CDR3 sequence is CASGLPSSGGASEQYF. CDR3 in DNA: TGTGCTAGTGGTTTGCCATCTAGCGGGGGGGCGAGCGAGCAGTACTTC.

The rearrangement uses TRBV6-1 and TRBJ2-1; 10 bases are shared with TRBD1. V trimming: 3 bases; J trimming: 7 bases; junction bases outside the gene matches: 9. The CDR3 is 16 residues long. Germline CDR1 and CDR2: MNHNS and SASEGT. The CDR3 DNA follows: TGTGCCAGCAGTGAGGGGGACAGGGGATATTGGAATGAGCAGTTCTTC. Residues: CASSEGDRGYWNEQFF.

The rearrangement links TRBV7-8 to TRBJ2-7; 8 bases line up with TRBD1. The V gene's germline CDR1 is SGHVS and CDR2 FQNEAQ. With 4 bases clipped from V and 6 bases from J, the junction kept 14 bases outside the gene matches. The CDR3 is made up of 16 amino acids. The CDR3 DNA reads TGTGCCAGCAGCTCGACCTATGGACAGGGCTACATCGAGCAGTACTTC. Protein product: CASSSTYGQGYIEQYF.

The chain uses TRBV2 and TRBJ1-1; TRBD1 matches 8 bases. The CDR3 is 15 amino acids. J lost 3 bases, V lost 1 base, and 4 bases had no gene match. The germline V gene encodes CDR1 SNHLY and CDR2 FYNNEI. In nucleotides, the CDR3 is TGTGCCAGCAGTGAAGTTTCAGGGGGCTACACTGAAGCTTTCTTT. Its protein is CASSEVSGGYTEAFF.

This clone was detected once. This rearrangement joins TRBV7-9 to TRBJ2-7; D remains unclear. This CDR3 spans 14 amino acids. The ends were cut back, 1 base at V and 0 bases at J, with 7 bases in the middle. CDR1 is SEHNR, CDR2 FQNEAQ, per germline (reference sequence). The CDR3 reads CASSLGYGSYEQYF. The DNA for the CDR3 is TGTGCCAGCAGCTTAGGGTACGGCTCCTACGAGCAGTACTTC.

The chain employs TRBV28 and TRBJ1-3; D is unclear. The CDR3 sequence is 13 residues long. Germline-derived CDR1 and CDR2 are MDHEN and SYDVKM. The V end was cut by 4 bases, the J end by 0 bases, with 4 bases between. CDR3 coding DNA: TGTGCCAGCAGTTACAGCTCTGGAAACACCATATATTTT. Translated, it gives CASSYSSGNTIYF.

The CDR3 sequence is CASSFLSGNQPQHF. The CDR3 DNA reads as TGTGCCAGCAGTTTTTTGTCGGGGAATCAGCCCCAGCATTTT. The chain joins TRBV28 to TRBJ1-5; unclear D gene. This CDR3 has 14 residues. Trimming pared 3 bases from V and 4 bases from J, leaving 10 bases between. Germline V lookup: CDR1 MDHEN, CDR2 SYDVKM.